The 3 T cell receptor beta chains below come from one sample, sequenced in a study of T cell repertoires in cytomegalovirus infection. No antigen has been assigned to these receptors. TCRdb called the reads again in MiXCR, with one record for every CDR3 protein. Of a few hundred thousand distinct CDR3 sequences in the sample, 35% to 50% were seen once. Here the sequenced sample was cultured PBMCs, taken from culture after CMV antigen stimulation. These receptors came from a human donor in good health (CMV status not recorded). Some clones in this sample may be carry-over from other donors' samples.

This clonotype was found a few times. V gene TRBV10-3 combines with J gene TRBJ2-3; weak D call: TRBD2 (5 bases). This CDR3 comprises 18 residues. The ends were cut back, 6 bases at V and 6 bases at J, with 28 bases in the middle. The germline V gene encodes CDR1 ENHRY and CDR2 SYGVKD. CDR3 sequence: CAISRATGLGVAADTQYF. The CDR3 DNA is TGTGCCATCAGCCGGGCCACGGGCTTGGGAGTAGCCGCCGATACGCAGTATTTT.

The chain is built from TRBV6-2 or TRBV6-3 and TRBJ2-1; TRBD2 aligns across 10 bases. Trimming at V came to 5 bases and at J to 8 bases, leaving 6 bases not matched to a gene. The CDR3 totals 14 residues. CDR1 and CDR2 from the germline V gene are MNHEY and SVGEGT. The CDR3 here is CASSSPGLAYEQFF. The DNA of the CDR3 is TGTGCCAGCAGTAGCCCGGGACTAGCGTATGAGCAGTTCTTC.

This clonotype was seen once. The gene calls are TRBV28 and TRBJ2-3, with D perhaps matching TRBD1 (6 bases). Looked up from germline, CDR1 is MDHEN and CDR2 is SYDVKM. This CDR3 has 14 amino acids. V shed 9 bases and J shed 4 bases, with 17 bases lying between them. CDR3 nucleotides: TGTGCCAGTACCACCCTCAGGGGAGCAGATACGCAGTATTTT. Amino acid sequence: CASTTLRGADTQYF.